The entry that follows covers one T cell receptor (beta chain) sequence. The antigen is undetermined. This sample was included in a study of T-cell memory formation after mild COVID-19. Across the whole study: Clustering of TCRs was largely donor specific.

Trimming left V 0 bases short and J 8 bases short, with 16 bases between. This CDR3 spans 15 amino acids. Germline assignment: CDR1 LGHDT and CDR2 YNNKEL (reference sequence). The study's findings and limits: Several responding clones turned up in pre-infection memory, indicating that cross-reactive memory may have taken part. Clones that got smaller from day 15 to 85 had even CD4/CD8, while clones growing later tipped toward CD4+.

5'RACE, which relied on constant-segment primers, yielded TCR alpha and TCR beta cDNA libraries carrying sample barcodes and UMIs. A single record per CDR3 protein comes from TCRdb applying MiXCR to the 5' RACE reads. Of around 200,000 distinct CDR3 sequences detected, 9.5% appear once; the ten largest clones hold 3% to 4%. Material: PBMCs or a T cell subset sorted from them (not recorded which). The rearrangement joins TRBV3-1 to TRBJ1-2, with D maybe TRBD1 (5 bases). The TCR sequence derives from a man between 18 and 29 years old who had mild COVID-19 (a few samples of this study predate the infection). Cell type and time point are not known. Here the CDR3 DNA reads TGTGCCAGCAGCCAAGAGGGGACGGGGTTGTACGGCTACACCTTC. This encodes CASSQEGTGLYGYTF. Using reference TRBV3-1 and TRBJ1-2 for the parts outside the CDR3, the full variable domain is DTAVSQTPKYLVTQMGNDKSIKCEQNLGHDTMYWYKQDSKKFLKIMFSYNNKELIINETVPNRFSPKSPDKAHLNLHINSLELGDSAVYFCASSQEGTGLYGYTFGSGTRLTVV.